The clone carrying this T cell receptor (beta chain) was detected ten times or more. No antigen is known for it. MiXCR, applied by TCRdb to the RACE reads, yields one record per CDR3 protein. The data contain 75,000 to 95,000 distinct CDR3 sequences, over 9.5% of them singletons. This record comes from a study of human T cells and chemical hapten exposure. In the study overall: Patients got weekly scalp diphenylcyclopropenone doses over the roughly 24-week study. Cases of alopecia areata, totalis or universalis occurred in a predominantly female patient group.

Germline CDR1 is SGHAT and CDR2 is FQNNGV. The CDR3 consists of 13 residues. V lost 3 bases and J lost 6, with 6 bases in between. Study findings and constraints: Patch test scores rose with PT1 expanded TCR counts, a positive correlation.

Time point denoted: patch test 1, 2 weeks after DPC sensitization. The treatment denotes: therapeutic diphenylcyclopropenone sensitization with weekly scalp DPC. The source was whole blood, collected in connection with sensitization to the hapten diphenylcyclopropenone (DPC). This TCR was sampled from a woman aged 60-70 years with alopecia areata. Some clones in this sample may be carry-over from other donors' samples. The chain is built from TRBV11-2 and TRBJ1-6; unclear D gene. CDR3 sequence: CASSFDINSPLHF. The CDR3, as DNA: TGTGCCAGCAGCTTCGATATTAATTCACCCCTCCACTTT.